Only a few counts were recorded for the clone carrying this TCR beta chain. The V gene lost 1 base and the J gene lost 3 bases, with 19 bases spanning the gap. CDR3 length equals 17 residues. Germline values: CDR1 SGHVS, CDR2 FNYEAQ. MiXCR, applied by TCRdb to the RT-PCR reads, yields one record per CDR3 protein. The sample includes about 680,000 distinct CDR3 sequences, approximately 15% seen only once; the top ten take 3% to 4.5%. V is TRBV7-6 and J is TRBJ2-7; maybe TRBD1 (6 bases). Sequencing was carried out using memory CD4+ T cells from blood. The TCR was taken from a female donor in good health, serving as a healthy control. CDR3 region: CASSLEAPRGFHYEQYF. DNA for the CDR3: TGTGCCAGCAGCTTAGAGGCCCCAAGGGGGTTCCACTACGAGCAGTACTTC.